This TCR beta chain was found in a study of shared clonotypes between healthy human individuals (dated by TCRdb to the early 2020s). Turning to the overall study: A couple of women and three men aged 18 to 49 years were included in the cohort. Blood TCR repertoires of about five healthy adults were deeply sequenced to estimate repertoire size and the extent of clonotype sharing between individuals. For each donor, CD4 naive and CD4 memory were each run on three plates, CD8 naive on two plates, and CD8 memory on one plate. To increase sequencing depth and limit assay-specific biases, TCR repertoire library preparation and sequencing were carried out by different laboratories using diverse techniques. Leukapheresis yielded between about 0.9 and 10 billion PBMCs per donor. The research as a whole found: Even with the large sequencing depth, rarefaction of the sorted-subset datasets indicated that sequencing was incomplete. Larger estimated clonotype richness was generally found for naive subsets than for memory subsets. Higher generation probabilities were observed for clonotypes shared by all four sorted-subset donors than for non-shared clonotypes. The small number of donors limited the genetic and exposure-history diversity represented. Sharing across a few donors was observed for approximately 5% of naive CD4, less than 4% of naive CD8, 2% to 2.5% of memory CD4, and about 0.39% of memory CD8 clonotypes. Sampling was limited to blood, and TCR repertoires in tissue likely differ from TCR repertoires in blood. Pairwise subsampling indicated that sequencing depth was expected to affect the degree of clonotype sharing among donors.

Remarks on this clone: Its antigen is not yet known. No clone much larger than this one lies a single base away; base qualities are absent.

Using the deep immunoSEQ assay, multiplex PCR amplified TCR CDR3 regions from genomic DNA. Extracted genomic DNA from each cell subset was spread evenly across all wells of several immunoSEQ 96-well plates, with each plate serving as a replicate. For sorted subsets, around 0.2 ug genomic DNA, equal to about 30,000 T cell genomes, was loaded into each replicate PCR. Purified libraries were measured with a Qubit 3.0 fluorometer, size-checked on a Bioanalyzer 2100, and measured again with the KAPA Library Quantification kit. Each immunoSEQ 96-well plate was sequenced on its own single-read 150-cycle Illumina NextSeq 550 flow cell. The paper's processing steps were these. The immunoSEQ output contained only junctional sequences without quality scores, so filtering could not match that applied to full-length reads. Sequences were annotated with PyIR, a Python wrapper for IgBLAST v1.9, and V/J genes and CDR3 were assigned using IMGT germline references. Reads were removed for weak V/J assignments (E-value above 1e-6), missing CDR3, stop codons, out-of-frame junctions, or ambiguous translated residues. V3J clonotypes were defined as sequences sharing an identical inferred V gene, J gene, and CDR3 amino acid sequence. Percentage overlap between repertoires was calculated by dividing the number of shared unique clonotypes by the size of the smaller repertoire. Richness of each repertoire was evaluated using RTK rarefaction, the Chao1 estimator, and Recon v2.1 estimates of unobserved clonotypes. Generation probabilities were computed with OLGA for all TCRbeta clonotypes obtained by the gDNA method from a few donors. TCRdb obtained this table from immuneACCESS and retained in-frame rearrangements with V and J assigned. These tables miss some clones; where compared with another copy, unresolved V genes account for less than half of the shortfall, and the remainder is unexplained. Clonal size and the V and J genes are those of that table, whereas D and trimming came from the DNA. The sample yields some 700,000 clones; less than 95% were counted once. Of the sample, 34% is held by the ten largest clones.

The CDR3 has 17 amino acids, counting the end cysteine and phenylalanine. CDR3 DNA only is kept here, 51 bases in frame from base 1. Relative to germline, V is missing 5 bases and J is missing 2 bases, with 12 bases of the junction outside any gene match. CDR1 and CDR2, looked up from the germline V gene (reference sequence), are LNHDA and SQIVND. Healthy HIV-negative adults with no recently reported acute infections or vaccinations were included as donors. Every donor was a Caucasian adult living in Nashville, Tennessee, USA. CD8 memory samples combined magnetically selected CD45RO+ cells with CCR7-negative CD45RA+ effector memory (TemRA) cells. After blood collection by leukapheresis, PBMCs were isolated using Ficoll-Histopaque density gradient centrifugation and then cryopreserved in the vapor phase of liquid nitrogen. Analytical flow cytometry was used to check the purity and quantity of each magnetically sorted T cell population. From each sorted fraction, genomic DNA was isolated and quantified by UV absorbance on a Nanodrop 2000c.

The rearranged chain carries TRBV19 and TRBJ2-7; 10 bases in between match TRBD1. This clonotype originated in a man younger than 35 in good health. Some clones in this sample may be carry-over from other donors' samples. What was sequenced was memory CD8+ T cells from PBMCs. The sample's cell subset or site label, in plain terms: CD45RO+ cells pooled with CCR7-negative TemRA cells. For the CDR3, the sequence is CASSPGLGTGVAYEQYF. DNA sequence: TGTGCCAGTAGTCCCGGTCTCGGGACAGGGGTGGCCTACGAGCAGTACTTC.